Listed below are T cell receptor beta chains from one sample, sequenced in a study of cytomegalovirus exposure and HLA in healthy donors. Clones were sequenced by immunoSEQ multiplex PCR, and TCRdb holds only the in-frame ones, with some missing. Here the sample spans roughly 120,000 clones, around 94% being singletons. The source material was PBMCs. Receptor source: a woman under 30 in good health and CMV-seronegative. Both conserved end residues are part of each CDR3. A D gene is named only where the DNA matches it firmly. Not every row has a clone size; where given, it reads once, few, many or a size class.

V gene	D gene	clone size	J gene	CDR3 length	CDR3 protein	CDR3 DNA
TRBV5-1	.	.	TRBJ1-1	15	CASSLGPGLNTEAFF	TGCGCCAGCAGCTTGGGACCTGGGCTGAACACTGAAGCTTTCTTT
TRBV9	.	.	TRBJ1-4	16	CASSEGSGSYEEKLFF	TGTGCCAGCAGCGAAGGGTCGGGGAGTTATGAGGAAAAACTGTTTTTT
TRBV7-2	.	.	TRBJ2-6	14	CASSTRSGANVLTF	TGTGCCAGCAGCACACGAAGTGGGGCCAACGTCCTGACTTTC
TRBV6-5	TRBD1	.	TRBJ2-3	15	CASSSGQGYTDTQYF	TGTGCCAGCAGTTCGGGACAGGGATACACAGATACGCAGTATTTT
TRBV7-9	TRBD1	.	TRBJ1-1	13	CATGGTGSPEAFF	TGTGCCACGGGGGGGACAGGGTCTCCTGAAGCTTTCTTT
TRBV28	TRBD1	.	TRBJ1-5	12	CAIHQGAAPQHF	TGTGCCATACATCAGGGGGCCGCGCCCCAGCATTTT
TRBV5-1	.	.	TRBJ2-1	15	CASSLASTRNNEQFF	TGCGCCAGCAGCTTGGCCTCAACTAGGAACAATGAGCAGTTCTTC
TRBV27	TRBD1	.	TRBJ2-5	15	CASSRTGQGAETQYF	TGTGCCAGCAGTCGGACGGGACAGGGGGCAGAGACCCAGTACTTC
TRBV30	TRBD2	.	TRBJ2-7	13	CAWSLGLIGEQYF	TGTGCCTGGAGCCTGGGACTAATAGGCGAGCAGTACTTC
TRBV19	.	.	TRBJ1-2	12	CASAGEGYGYTF	TGTGCCAGCGCAGGGGAGGGCTATGGCTACACCTTC
TRBV2	.	once	TRBJ1-5	14	CASSELRTDQPQHF	TGTGCCAGCAGTGAATTGCGGACAGATCAGCCCCAGCATTTT
TRBV28	.	.	TRBJ2-7	15	CASSFVSGTSYEQYF	TGTGCCAGCAGTTTTGTGTCAGGTACATCCTACGAGCAGTACTTC
TRBV28	.	.	TRBJ1-1	15	CASSFSSEPGTEAFF	TGTGCCAGCAGTTTCAGTAGCGAGCCCGGGACTGAAGCTTTCTTT
TRBV27	.	.	TRBJ2-1	18	CASSLRDSYSSSYNEQFF	TGTGCCAGCAGTTTACGGGACTCTTACTCTAGCTCCTACAATGAGCAGTTCTTC
TRBV19	.	.	TRBJ2-6	19	CASMVLPGSTYSGANVLTF	TGTGCCAGTATGGTCCTACCGGGTTCCACTTACTCTGGGGCCAACGTCCTGACTTTC
TRBV5-4	.	.	TRBJ1-2	14	CASSAQGQDYGYTF	TGTGCCAGCAGCGCACAGGGCCAGGACTATGGCTACACCTTC
TRBV5-1	.	.	TRBJ1-1	13	CASSLFGDTEAFF	TGCGCCAGCAGCTTATTCGGGGACACTGAAGCTTTCTTT
TRBV6-1	TRBD1	.	TRBJ1-2	13	CASIQQGADGYTF	TGTGCCAGCATTCAACAGGGGGCGGATGGCTACACCTTC
TRBV7-9	TRBD1	.	TRBJ1-1	16	CASSSVFGQGNTEAFF	TGTGCCAGCAGCTCTGTCTTTGGACAGGGGAACACTGAAGCTTTCTTT
TRBV6-5	TRBD1	once	TRBJ2-1	15	CASSYWTDRGNEQFF	TGTGCCAGCAGTTACTGGACGGACAGGGGCAATGAGCAGTTCTTC
TRBV7-9	TRBD1	.	TRBJ1-1	14	CASSPTTGDTEAFF	TGTGCCAGCAGCCCGACGACAGGGGACACTGAAGCTTTCTTT
TRBV28	.	.	TRBJ2-3	11	CASRTSDTQYF	TGTGCCAGCCGAACTTCAGATACGCAGTATTTT
TRBV30	.	.	TRBJ2-5	15	CAWMGASPGRETQYF	TGTGCCTGGATGGGGGCGTCTCCGGGTCGGGAGACCCAGTACTTC
TRBV28	TRBD1	.	TRBJ2-3	14	CASRSSGGTDTQYF	TGTGCCAGCAGATCCTCAGGGGGTACAGATACGCAGTATTTT
TRBV5-1	.	.	TRBJ2-1	15	CASSLVMGGDNEQFF	TGCGCCAGCAGCTTGGTAATGGGGGGAGACAATGAGCAGTTCTTC
TRBV2	.	.	TRBJ1-2	14	CASEARVAAGGYTF	TGTGCCAGCGAGGCCCGGGTTGCGGCGGGAGGCTACACCTTC
TRBV5-4	TRBD1	.	TRBJ1-3	16	CASRLFGQGDPDTIYF	TGTGCCAGCCGATTATTCGGACAGGGTGACCCGGACACCATATATTTT
TRBV7-9	TRBD1	.	TRBJ2-2	16	CASSPPWTGNTGELFF	TGTGCCAGCAGCCCTCCTTGGACAGGGAACACCGGGGAGCTGTTTTTT
TRBV19	TRBD2	.	TRBJ2-3	16	CASSLKTSGFMDTQYF	TGTGCCAGTAGTCTCAAGACTAGCGGCTTTATGGATACGCAGTATTTT
TRBV7-8	TRBD1	once	TRBJ2-7	15	CASSLGTGGFYEQYF	TGTGCCAGCAGCCTGGGGACAGGGGGCTTTTACGAGCAGTACTTC
TRBV5-1	TRBD1	.	TRBJ2-5	14	CASSLTGDGETQYF	TGCGCCAGCAGCTTGACAGGGGATGGGGAGACCCAGTACTTC
TRBV2	.	.	TRBJ1-5	12	CASSGAYQPQHF	TGTGCCAGCAGTGGGGCGTACCAGCCCCAGCATTTT
TRBV25-1	TRBD1	.	TRBJ2-2	17	CASSESGQLTNTGELFF	TGTGCCAGCAGTGAATCGGGACAGTTAACGAACACCGGGGAGCTGTTTTTT
TRBV28	.	.	TRBJ1-5	16	CASSLDAPQGNQPQHF	TGTGCCAGCAGTTTAGATGCCCCGCAGGGCAATCAGCCCCAGCATTTT
TRBV7-6	.	.	TRBJ2-5	15	CASSLVQVRQETQYF	TGTGCCAGCAGCTTAGTTCAAGTGCGACAAGAGACCCAGTACTTC
TRBV10-3	.	.	TRBJ2-7	13	CAISVSGSYEQYF	TGTGCCATCAGTGTAAGCGGATCCTACGAGCAGTACTTC
TRBV11-3	.	.	TRBJ2-3	15	CASSHRDGGPDTQYF	TGTGCCAGCAGCCACAGGGACGGCGGTCCCGATACGCAGTATTTT
TRBV6-1	.	.	TRBJ1-1	16	CASSENSPGLNTEAFF	TGTGCCAGCAGTGAAAATTCACCCGGTCTGAACACTGAAGCTTTCTTT
TRBV5-6	.	few	TRBJ2-5	13	CASSWGDGETQYF	TGTGCCAGCAGCTGGGGGGACGGGGAGACCCAGTACTTC
TRBV7-6	TRBD1	.	TRBJ1-5	13	CASSWDSNQPQHF	TGTGCCAGCAGCTGGGACAGTAATCAGCCCCAGCATTTT
TRBV9	.	.	TRBJ1-1	13	CASSARYNTEAFF	TGTGCCAGCAGCGCCCGCTACAACACTGAAGCTTTCTTT
TRBV27	.	.	TRBJ2-2	15	CASTPAAGVNGELFF	TGTGCCAGCACCCCAGCGGCAGGGGTAAACGGGGAGCTGTTTTTT
TRBV5-1	TRBD1	.	TRBJ1-1	15	CASSSRGQVGTEAFF	TGCGCCAGCAGTTCCAGGGGGCAGGTAGGCACTGAAGCTTTCTTT
TRBV7-9	.	.	TRBJ1-6	12	CASSLGGSPLHF	TGTGCCAGCAGCTTAGGCGGGTCACCCCTCCACTTT